The sequence of this T cell receptor beta chain was determined in a study of T cell changes during pregnancy in multiple sclerosis. Sequencing was performed with immunoSEQ multiplex PCR; in TCRdb, only in-frame clones are kept and a portion is missing. The repertoire holds under 35,000 clones, with 85% as singletons. The clonotype originates from a female donor with multiple sclerosis, enrolled in a pregnancy study. The specimen comprised CD8+ T cells from peripheral blood mononuclear cells, sampled after pregnancy.

As DNA, the CDR3 is TGTGCCAGCAGCGAGGGGGGGAAAACCTACAATGAGCAGTTCTTC. Encoded protein: CASSEGGKTYNEQFF. The rearrangement joins TRBV9 to TRBJ2-1; possibly TRBD2 for D (7 bases). Germline CDR1 reads SGDLS; CDR2 reads YYNGEE. V lost 3 bases to trimming and J lost 2 bases, with 12 bases between them. The CDR3 is 15 amino acids.